This is a list of T cell receptor beta chains from one sample in a study of Ad26.COV2.S vaccination and SARS-CoV-2 variants. Data came from immunoSEQ multiplex PCR; TCRdb stores just in-frame clones and leaves some out. The sample includes fewer than 150,000 clones, roughly 89% of them seen just once. Sequenced here: peripheral blood, sampled after recovery from COVID-19. These receptors all come from a human donor who had recovered from COVID-19. The CDR3 runs from the conserved cysteine through the conserved F or W. A D gene is named only where the DNA matches it firmly. Expanded clones are given a class, and other clones once, few, many or no size at all.

v_call: TRBV6-4
clone_size: few
d_call: .
j_call: TRBJ2-1
cdr3_aa: CASSEERGWEQFF
cdr3_nt: TGTGCCAGCAGTGAAGAAAGGGGATGGGAGCAGTTCTTC

v_call: TRBV28
clone_size: .
d_call: .
j_call: TRBJ1-1
cdr3_aa: CASSSWGENTEAFF
cdr3_nt: TGTGCCAGCTCATCATGGGGGGAAAACACTGAAGCTTTCTTT

v_call: TRBV11-2
clone_size: few
d_call: .
j_call: TRBJ2-6
cdr3_aa: CASSLDLPYFSGANVLTF
cdr3_nt: TGTGCCAGCAGCTTAGATTTACCGTACTTCTCTGGGGCCAACGTCCTGACTTTC

v_call: TRBV7-9
clone_size: .
d_call: TRBD1
j_call: TRBJ1-5
cdr3_aa: CASSSWDRDYSNQPQHF
cdr3_nt: TGTGCCAGCAGTTCGTGGGACAGGGACTATAGCAATCAGCCCCAGCATTTT

v_call: TRBV7-2
clone_size: once
d_call: .
j_call: TRBJ1-4
cdr3_aa: CASSRNPGSGNEKLFF
cdr3_nt: TGTGCCAGCAGCCGGAATCCAGGGTCTGGTAATGAAAAACTGTTTTTT

v_call: TRBV6-5
clone_size: .
d_call: TRBD1
j_call: TRBJ1-1
cdr3_aa: CASRGAGGLNTEAFF
cdr3_nt: TGTGCCAGCCGGGGGGCAGGGGGCCTGAACACTGAAGCTTTCTTT

v_call: TRBV5-1
clone_size: .
d_call: .
j_call: TRBJ1-4
cdr3_aa: CASSLNKGNEKLFF
cdr3_nt: TGCGCCAGCAGCTTGAATAAGGGAAATGAAAAACTGTTTTTT

v_call: TRBV30
clone_size: .
d_call: .
j_call: TRBJ1-3
cdr3_aa: CAWSSGSGNTIYF
cdr3_nt: TGTGCCTGGAGTAGTGGCTCTGGAAACACCATATATTTT

v_call: TRBV6-2/TRBV6-3
clone_size: .
d_call: .
j_call: TRBJ2-3
cdr3_aa: CASSYRQGGHTQYF
cdr3_nt: TGTGCCAGCAGTTACAGGCAGGGGGGGCATACGCAGTATTTT

v_call: TRBV9
clone_size: .
d_call: .
j_call: TRBJ1-5
cdr3_aa: CASSVDDGGQPQHF
cdr3_nt: TGTGCCAGCAGCGTAGACGACGGGGGCCAGCCCCAGCATTTT

v_call: TRBV5-5
clone_size: .
d_call: .
j_call: TRBJ1-3
cdr3_aa: CASRNTIYF
cdr3_nt: TGTGCCAGTAGGAACACCATATATTTT

v_call: TRBV5-1
clone_size: .
d_call: TRBD2
j_call: TRBJ2-1
cdr3_aa: CASSPYVGGGYNEQFF
cdr3_nt: TGCGCCAGCAGCCCGTATGTCGGGGGGGGATACAATGAGCAGTTCTTC

v_call: TRBV6-6
clone_size: .
d_call: TRBD1
j_call: TRBJ2-7
cdr3_aa: CASSYGTGAYEQYF
cdr3_nt: TGTGCCAGCAGTTACGGGACAGGGGCCTACGAGCAGTACTTC

v_call: TRBV14
clone_size: .
d_call: .
j_call: TRBJ2-7
cdr3_aa: CASSHPLGGSYEQYF
cdr3_nt: TGTGCCAGCAGCCATCCACTTGGGGGTTCCTACGAGCAGTACTTC

v_call: TRBV27
clone_size: .
d_call: .
j_call: TRBJ1-2
cdr3_aa: CASSLGINYGYTF
cdr3_nt: TGTGCCAGCAGTTTAGGAATTAACTATGGCTACACCTTC